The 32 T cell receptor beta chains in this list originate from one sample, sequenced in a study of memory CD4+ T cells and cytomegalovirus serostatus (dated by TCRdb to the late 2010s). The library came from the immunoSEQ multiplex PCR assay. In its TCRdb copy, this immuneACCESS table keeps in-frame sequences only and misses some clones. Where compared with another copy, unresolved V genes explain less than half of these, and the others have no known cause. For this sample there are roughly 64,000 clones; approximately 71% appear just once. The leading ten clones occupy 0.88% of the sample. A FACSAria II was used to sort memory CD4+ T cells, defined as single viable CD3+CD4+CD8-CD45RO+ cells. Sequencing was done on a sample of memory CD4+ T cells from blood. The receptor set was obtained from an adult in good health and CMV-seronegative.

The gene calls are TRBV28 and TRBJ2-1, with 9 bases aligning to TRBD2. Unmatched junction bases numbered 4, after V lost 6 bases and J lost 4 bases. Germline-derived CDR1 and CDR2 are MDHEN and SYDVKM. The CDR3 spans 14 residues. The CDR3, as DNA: TGTGCCAGCAGGGGGACTAGCCTTTACAATGAGCAGTTCTTC. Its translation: CASRGTSLYNEQFF.

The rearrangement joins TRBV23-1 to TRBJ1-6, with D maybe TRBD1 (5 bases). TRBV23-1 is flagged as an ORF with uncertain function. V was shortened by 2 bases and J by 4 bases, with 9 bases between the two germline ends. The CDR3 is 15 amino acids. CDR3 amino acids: CASSQGTAYNSPLHF. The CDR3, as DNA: TGCGCCAGCAGTCAAGGGACGGCTTATAATTCACCCCTCCACTTT.

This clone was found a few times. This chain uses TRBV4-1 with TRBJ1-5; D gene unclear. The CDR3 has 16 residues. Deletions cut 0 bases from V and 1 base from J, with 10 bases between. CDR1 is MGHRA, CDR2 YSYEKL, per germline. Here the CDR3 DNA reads TGCGCCAGCAGCCAAGACTACAGTTTAAGCAATCAGCCCCAGCATTTT. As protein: CASSQDYSLSNQPQHF.

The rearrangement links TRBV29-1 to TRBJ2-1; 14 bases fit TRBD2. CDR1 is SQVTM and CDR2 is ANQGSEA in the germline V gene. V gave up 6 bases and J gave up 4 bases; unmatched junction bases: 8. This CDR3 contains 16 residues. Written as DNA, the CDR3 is TGCAGCGTACAGACTAGCGGGGGGGTCCGTTACAATGAGCAGTTCTTC. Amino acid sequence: CSVQTSGGVRYNEQFF.

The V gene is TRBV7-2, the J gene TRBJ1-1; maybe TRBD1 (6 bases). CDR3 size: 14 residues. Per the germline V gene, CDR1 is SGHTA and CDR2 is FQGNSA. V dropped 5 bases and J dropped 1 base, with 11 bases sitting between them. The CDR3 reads CASSQSRGNTEAFF. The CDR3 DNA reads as TGTGCCAGCAGCCAGAGCAGGGGGAACACTGAAGCTTTCTTT.

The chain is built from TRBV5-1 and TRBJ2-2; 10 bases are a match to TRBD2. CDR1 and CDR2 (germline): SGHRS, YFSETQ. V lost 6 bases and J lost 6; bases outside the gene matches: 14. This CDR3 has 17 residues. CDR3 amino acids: CASKKREGLLSAGELFF. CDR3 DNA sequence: TGCGCCAGCAAGAAGCGGGAGGGCCTCTTATCTGCCGGGGAGCTGTTTTTT.

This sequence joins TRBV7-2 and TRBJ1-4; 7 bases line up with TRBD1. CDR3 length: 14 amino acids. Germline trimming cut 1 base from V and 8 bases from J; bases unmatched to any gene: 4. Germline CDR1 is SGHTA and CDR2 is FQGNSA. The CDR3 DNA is TGTGCCAGCAGCTTAGTTACAGGGGACGAAAAACTGTTTTTT. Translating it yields CASSLVTGDEKLFF.

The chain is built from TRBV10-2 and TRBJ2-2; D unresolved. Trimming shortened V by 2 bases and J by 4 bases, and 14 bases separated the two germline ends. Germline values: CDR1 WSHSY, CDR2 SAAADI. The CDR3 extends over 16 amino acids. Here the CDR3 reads CASSETARTGTGELFF. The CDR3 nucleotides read TGCGCCAGCAGTGAGACCGCTAGGACCGGCACCGGGGAGCTGTTTTTT.

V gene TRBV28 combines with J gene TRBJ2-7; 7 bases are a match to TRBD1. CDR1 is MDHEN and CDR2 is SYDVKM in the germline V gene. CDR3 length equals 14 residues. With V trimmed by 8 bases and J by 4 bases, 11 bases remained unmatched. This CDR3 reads CASYQTGQSYEQYF. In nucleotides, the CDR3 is TGTGCCAGCTATCAAACGGGACAGTCATACGAGCAGTACTTC.

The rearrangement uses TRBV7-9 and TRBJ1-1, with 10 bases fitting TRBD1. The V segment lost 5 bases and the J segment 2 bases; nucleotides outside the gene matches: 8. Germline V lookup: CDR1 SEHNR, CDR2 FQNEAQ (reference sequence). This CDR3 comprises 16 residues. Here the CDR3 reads CASSPGGDRGNTEAFF. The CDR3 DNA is TGTGCCAGCAGCCCAGGGGGGGACAGGGGAAACACTGAAGCTTTCTTT.

For the CDR3, the DNA is TGTGCCATCAGTGAGTCACAGGGTGGAGAGCAGTACTTC. This codes for CAISESQGGEQYF. The V call is TRBV10-3, the J call TRBJ2-7, with a possible D match to TRBD1 (6 bases). Germline values: CDR1 ENHRY, CDR2 SYGVKD. Between the trimmed V and J ends, which lost 0 bases and 7 bases, there was a span of 10 bases. This CDR3 is 13 amino acids long.

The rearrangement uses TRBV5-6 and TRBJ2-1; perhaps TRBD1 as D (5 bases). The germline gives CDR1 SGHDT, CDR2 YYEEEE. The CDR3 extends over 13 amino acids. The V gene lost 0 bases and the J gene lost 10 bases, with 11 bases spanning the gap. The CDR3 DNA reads TGTGCCAGCAGCTTGGCTTGGGGCAGGGAGCAGTTCTTC. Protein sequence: CASSLAWGREQFF. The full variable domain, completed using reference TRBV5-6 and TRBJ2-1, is DAGVTQSPTHLIKTRGQQVTLRCSPKSGHDTVSWYQQALGQGPQFIFQYYEEEERQRGNFPDRFSGHQFPNYSSELNVNALLLGDSALYLCASSLAWGREQFFGPGTRLTVL.

CDR3 region: CASRDTGFFTEAFF. The CDR3 nucleotides read TGCGCCAGCAGAGATACAGGGTTCTTTACTGAAGCTTTCTTT. V gene TRBV10-2 combines with J gene TRBJ1-1; D is possibly TRBD1 (6 bases). Germline CDR1 and CDR2: WSHSY and SAAADI. V was clipped by 6 bases and J by 5 bases, with 16 bases between them. The CDR3 runs to 14 residues.

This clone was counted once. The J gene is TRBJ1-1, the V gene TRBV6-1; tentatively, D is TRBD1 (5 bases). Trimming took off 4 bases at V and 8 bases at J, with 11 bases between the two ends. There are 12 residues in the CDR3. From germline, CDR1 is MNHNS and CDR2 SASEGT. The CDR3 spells CASSAHGDEAFF. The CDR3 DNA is TGTGCCAGCAGTGCCCACGGGGACGAAGCTTTCTTT.

CDR3 bases: TGCGCCAGCAGCCCTGACAGGGGGACTACGGCTAACTATGGCTACACCTTC. Translation: CASSPDRGTTANYGYTF. J is TRBJ1-2 and V is TRBV4-1; 9 positions agree with TRBD1. This CDR3 is built from 17 residues. J gave up 0 bases and V 4 bases, and 9 bases lay outside the gene matches. Germline V CDR1 and CDR2: MGHRA, YSYEKL.

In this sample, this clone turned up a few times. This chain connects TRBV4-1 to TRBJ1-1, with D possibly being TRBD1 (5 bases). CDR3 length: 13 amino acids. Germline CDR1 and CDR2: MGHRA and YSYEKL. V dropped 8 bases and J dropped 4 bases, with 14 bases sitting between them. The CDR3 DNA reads TGCGCCAGCGCCAGAGGGGCGAGCACTGAAGCTTTCTTT. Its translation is CASARGASTEAFF.

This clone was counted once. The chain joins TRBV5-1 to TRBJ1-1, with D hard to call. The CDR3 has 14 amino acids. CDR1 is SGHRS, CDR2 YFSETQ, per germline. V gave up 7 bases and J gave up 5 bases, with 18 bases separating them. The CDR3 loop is CASFPSPGGTEAFF. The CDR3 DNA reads TGCGCCAGCTTCCCTTCGCCCGGCGGGACTGAAGCTTTCTTT. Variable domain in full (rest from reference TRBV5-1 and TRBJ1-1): KAGVTQTPRYLIKTRGQQVTLSCSPISGHRSVSWYQQTPGQGLQFLFEYFSETQRNKGNFPGRFSGRQFSNSRSEMNVSTLELGDSALYLCASFPSPGGTEAFFGQGTRLTVV.

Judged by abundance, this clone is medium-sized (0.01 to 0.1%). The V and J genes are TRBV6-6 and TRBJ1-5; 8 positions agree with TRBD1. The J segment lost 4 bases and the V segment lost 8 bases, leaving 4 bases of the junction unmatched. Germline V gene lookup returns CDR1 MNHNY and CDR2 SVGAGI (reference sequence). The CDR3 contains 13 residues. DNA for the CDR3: TGTGCCAGCGGGACAGGCAATAATCAGCCCCAGCATTTT. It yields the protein CASGTGNNQPQHF.

The CDR3 nucleotides are TGCGCCAGCACCGACAGGGGGAGCACAGATACGCAGTATTTT. Protein product: CASTDRGSTDTQYF. The chain combines TRBV5-1 with TRBJ2-3; 9 bases are shared with TRBD1. The V and J ends lost 6 bases and 0 bases, in that order; junction bases with no gene match: 2. Germline V gene sequence: CDR1 SGHRS, CDR2 YFSETQ. The CDR3 is 14 amino acids.

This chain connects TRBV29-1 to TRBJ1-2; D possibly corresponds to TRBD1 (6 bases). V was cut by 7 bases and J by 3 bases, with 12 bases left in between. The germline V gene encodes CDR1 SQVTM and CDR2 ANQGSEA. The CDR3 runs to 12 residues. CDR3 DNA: TGCAGCGGCCACAGGGTTGACTATGGCTACACCTTC. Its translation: CSGHRVDYGYTF.

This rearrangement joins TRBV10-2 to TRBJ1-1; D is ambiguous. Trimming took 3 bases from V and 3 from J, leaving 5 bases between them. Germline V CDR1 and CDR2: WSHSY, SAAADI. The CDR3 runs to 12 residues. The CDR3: CASSDQYTEAFF. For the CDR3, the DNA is TGCGCCAGCAGTGATCAGTACACTGAAGCTTTCTTT.

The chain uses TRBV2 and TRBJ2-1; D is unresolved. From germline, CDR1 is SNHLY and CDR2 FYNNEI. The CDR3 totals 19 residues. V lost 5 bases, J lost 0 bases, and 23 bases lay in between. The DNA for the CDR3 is TGTGCCAGCAGTCACTTTCCTGACCCGTTTACCAGCTCCTACAATGAGCAGTTCTTC. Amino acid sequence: CASSHFPDPFTSSYNEQFF.

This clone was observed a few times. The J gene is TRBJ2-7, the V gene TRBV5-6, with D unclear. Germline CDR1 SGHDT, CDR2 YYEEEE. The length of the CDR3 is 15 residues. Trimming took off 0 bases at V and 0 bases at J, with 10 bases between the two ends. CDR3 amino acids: CASSLEPGGSYEQYF. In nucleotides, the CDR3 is TGTGCCAGCAGCTTGGAGCCCGGCGGCTCCTACGAGCAGTACTTC.

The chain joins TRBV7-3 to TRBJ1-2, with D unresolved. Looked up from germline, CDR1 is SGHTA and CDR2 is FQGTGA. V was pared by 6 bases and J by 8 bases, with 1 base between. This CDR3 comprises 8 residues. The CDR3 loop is CASRGYTF. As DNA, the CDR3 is TGTGCCAGCAGGGGCTACACCTTC.

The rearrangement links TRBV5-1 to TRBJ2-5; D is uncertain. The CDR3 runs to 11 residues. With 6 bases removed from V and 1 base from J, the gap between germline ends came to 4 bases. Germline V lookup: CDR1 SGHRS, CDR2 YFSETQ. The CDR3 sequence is CASMGQETQYF. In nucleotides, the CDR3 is TGCGCCAGCATGGGCCAAGAGACCCAGTACTTC.

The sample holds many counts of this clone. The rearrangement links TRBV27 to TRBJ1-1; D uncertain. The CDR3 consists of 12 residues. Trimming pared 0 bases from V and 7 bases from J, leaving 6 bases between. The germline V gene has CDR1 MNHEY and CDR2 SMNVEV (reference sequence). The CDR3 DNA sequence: TGTGCCAGCAGTTTATCGGGTGGTGAAGCTTTCTTT. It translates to CASSLSGGEAFF.

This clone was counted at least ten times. Here the CDR3 reads CASSLRMNTEAFF. CDR3 sequence (DNA): TGTGCCAGCAGCTTAAGGATGAACACTGAAGCTTTCTTT. This chain connects TRBV7-9 to TRBJ1-1; D gene uncertain. Germline loops: CDR1 SEHNR, CDR2 FQNEAQ (reference sequence). CDR3 length equals 13 residues. V lost 2 bases and J 0 bases, leaving 4 bases between the germline ends.

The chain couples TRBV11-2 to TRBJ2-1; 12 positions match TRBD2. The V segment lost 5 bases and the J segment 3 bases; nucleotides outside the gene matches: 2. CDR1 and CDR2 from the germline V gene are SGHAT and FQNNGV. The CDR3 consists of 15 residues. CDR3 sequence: CASSPTSGSYNEQFF. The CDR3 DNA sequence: TGTGCCAGCAGCCCGACTAGCGGGAGCTACAATGAGCAGTTCTTC. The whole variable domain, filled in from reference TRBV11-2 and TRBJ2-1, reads EAGVAQSPRYKIIEKRQSVAFWCNPISGHATLYWYQQILGQGPKLLIQFQNNGVVDDSQLPKDRFSAERLKGVDSTLKIQPAKLEDSAVYLCASSPTSGSYNEQFFGPGTRLTVL.

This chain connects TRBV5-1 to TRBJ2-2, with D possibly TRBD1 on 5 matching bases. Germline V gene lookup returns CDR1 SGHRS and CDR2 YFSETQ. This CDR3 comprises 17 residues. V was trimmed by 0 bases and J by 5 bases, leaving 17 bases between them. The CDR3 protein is CASSLGPRVGETGELFF. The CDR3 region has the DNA TGCGCCAGCAGCTTGGGCCCCAGGGTTGGGGAAACCGGGGAGCTGTTTTTT.

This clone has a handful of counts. CDR3 sequence: CASSGGVRTGTQYF. CDR3 coding DNA: TGTGCCAGCAGCGGGGGGGTTCGAACAGGGACCCAGTACTTC. The J gene is TRBJ2-5, the V gene TRBV6-6; TRBD2 aligns across 8 bases. This CDR3 spans 14 amino acids. J was trimmed by 7 bases and V by 6 bases; bases with no gene match: 10. CDR1 MNHNY and CDR2 SVGAGI come from the germline V gene (reference sequence).

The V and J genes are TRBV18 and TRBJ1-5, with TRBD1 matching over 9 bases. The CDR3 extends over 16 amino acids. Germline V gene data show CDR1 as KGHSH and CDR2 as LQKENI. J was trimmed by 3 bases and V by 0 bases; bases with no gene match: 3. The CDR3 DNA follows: TGTGCCAGCTCACCACCCGGACAGGGGAACAATCAGCCCCAGCATTTT. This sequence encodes CASSPPGQGNNQPQHF.

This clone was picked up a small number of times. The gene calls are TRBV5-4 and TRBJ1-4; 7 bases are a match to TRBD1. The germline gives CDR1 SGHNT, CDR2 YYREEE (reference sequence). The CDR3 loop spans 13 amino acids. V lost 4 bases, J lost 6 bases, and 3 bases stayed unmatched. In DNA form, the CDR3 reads TGTGCCAGCAGCGAAGGGACAGATGAAAAACTGTTTTTT. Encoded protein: CASSEGTDEKLFF. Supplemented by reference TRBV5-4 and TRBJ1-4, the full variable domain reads ETGVTQSPTHLIKTRGQQVTLRCSSQSGHNTVSWYQQALGQGPQFIFQYYREEENGRGNFPPRFSGLQFPNYSSELNVNALELDDSALYLCASSEGTDEKLFFGSGTQLSVL.